These 9 T cell receptor beta chains came from one sample sequenced in a study of vaccination effects on CD4 cells after COVID-19. Subsequent to a culture period of under twelve days, CD4+ T cells were isolated. Subjects were given two BNT162b2 or mRNA-1273 vaccine doses. Profiled with immunoSEQ multiplex PCR; TCRdb holds only in-frame clones, not every one. Among about 66,000 clones listed, roughly 81% were seen once. Their recognized antigens are unknown. This specimen was CD4+ T cells from PBMCs cultured without peptide, taken after COVID-19 vaccination. All receptors derive from a human donor who received a COVID-19 vaccine.

This chain links TRBV6-6 with TRBJ1-5, with 8 positions matching TRBD1. CDR1 MNHNY and CDR2 SVGAGI come from the germline V gene (reference sequence). V shed 7 bases, J shed 3 bases, and the junction held 8 bases outside the gene matches. This CDR3 comprises 15 residues. The CDR3 sequence is CASMARGLSNQPQHF. For the CDR3, the DNA is TGTGCCAGCATGGCCAGGGGGCTTTCCAATCAGCCCCAGCATTTT.

This clone was found a few times. V usage is TRBV18 and J usage is TRBJ1-4, with D perhaps matching TRBD1 (6 bases). CDR1 and CDR2 (germline): KGHSH, LQKENI. V dropped 6 bases and J dropped 8 bases, with 16 bases sitting between them. The CDR3 is 14 amino acids. CDR3: CASSRNGGREKLFF. Written as DNA, the CDR3 is TGTGCCAGCTCGCGAAATGGGGGCCGGGAAAAACTGTTTTTT.

This sequence joins TRBV6-1 and TRBJ1-2; 7 bases align to TRBD1. This CDR3 is built from 13 residues. Germline assignment: CDR1 MNHNS and CDR2 SASEGT. V was clipped by 3 bases and J by 8 bases; unmatched bases: 6. CDR3 nucleotide sequence: TGTGCCAGCAGTGAGACAGGGAACGGGGGCTACACCTTC. Translation: CASSETGNGGYTF.

The genes are TRBV7-8 and TRBJ2-7; 8 nucleotides line up with TRBD1. Germline loops: CDR1 SGHVS, CDR2 FQNEAQ. Losses at the gene ends were 5 bases for V and 6 bases for J; bases not matched to a gene: 9. The CDR3 spans 14 residues. This chain's CDR3 is CASSHLDQGAEQYV. DNA for the CDR3: TGTGCCAGCAGCCACTTAGACCAGGGGGCCGAGCAGTACGTC.

The V and J genes are TRBV30 and TRBJ2-5, with 9 nucleotides matching TRBD2. This CDR3 has 14 residues. The germline CDR1 and CDR2 sequences are GTSNPN and SVGIG (reference sequence). V was pared by 7 bases and J by 2 bases, with 8 bases of the junction left unmatched. The CDR3 DNA reads as TGTGCCTTCCGAACAGCGGGGGGACAAGAGACCCAGTACTTC. Amino acid sequence: CAFRTAGGQETQYF.

This clone was detected only once. V usage is TRBV5-5 and J usage is TRBJ2-7; 8 bases fit TRBD2. Germline V gene sequence: CDR1 SGHKS, CDR2 YYEKEE (reference sequence). J lost 0 bases, V lost 4 bases, and 9 bases had no gene match. The CDR3 sequence is 16 residues long. The CDR3 DNA reads as TGTGCCAGCAGCCAAAGAGGGGCGGGAGGCTCCTACGAGCAGTACGTC. It codes for CASSQRGAGGSYEQYV.

This clone was counted a single time. The chain joins TRBV7-9 to TRBJ2-3, with D possibly TRBD2 on 5 matching bases. In germline, CDR1 is SEHNR, CDR2 FQNEAQ (reference sequence). Between the trimmed V and J ends, which lost 5 bases and 1 base, there was a span of 13 bases. The CDR3 runs 15 residues. The CDR3, as DNA: TGTGCCAGCAGCCCGGCCCTAGCTGGCACAGATACGCAGTATTTT. This sequence encodes CASSPALAGTDTQYF.

V gene TRBV28 combines with J gene TRBJ1-5; possibly TRBD1 for D (6 bases). Germline CDR1 and CDR2: MDHEN and SYDVKM. The V end lost 6 bases, the J end lost 1 base, and 31 bases lay between the germline ends. This CDR3 comprises 21 residues. The DNA for the CDR3 is TGTGCCAGCAGCCCTTTGGCCTGGACAGCGCCCGAGGTAGGGAGCAATCAGCCCCAGCATTTT. It translates to CASSPLAWTAPEVGSNQPQHF.

This clone was seen a handful of times. This sequence joins TRBV5-1 and TRBJ1-1, with TRBD1 as a possible D gene (5 bases). There are 14 residues in the CDR3. The V and J ends lost 0 bases and 4 bases respectively, with 10 bases between them. The germline V gene encodes CDR1 SGHRS and CDR2 YFSETQ. The CDR3 DNA follows: TGCGCCAGCAGCTTGGTCGCAGGGAGCACTGAAGCTTTCTTT. Its protein is CASSLVAGSTEAFF.